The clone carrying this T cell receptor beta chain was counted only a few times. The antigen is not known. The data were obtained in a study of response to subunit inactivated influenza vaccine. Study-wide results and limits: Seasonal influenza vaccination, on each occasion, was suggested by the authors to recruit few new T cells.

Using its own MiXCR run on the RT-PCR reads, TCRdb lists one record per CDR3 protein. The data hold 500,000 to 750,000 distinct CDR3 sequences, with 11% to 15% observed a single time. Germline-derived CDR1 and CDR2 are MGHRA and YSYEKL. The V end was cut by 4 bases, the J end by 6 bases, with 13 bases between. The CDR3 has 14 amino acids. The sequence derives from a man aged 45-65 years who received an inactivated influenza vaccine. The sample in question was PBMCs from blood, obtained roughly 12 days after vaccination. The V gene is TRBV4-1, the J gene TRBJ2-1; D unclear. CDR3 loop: CASSREGNVNEQFF. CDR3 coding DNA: TGCGCCAGCAGCCGGGAAGGAAACGTCAATGAGCAGTTCTTC.